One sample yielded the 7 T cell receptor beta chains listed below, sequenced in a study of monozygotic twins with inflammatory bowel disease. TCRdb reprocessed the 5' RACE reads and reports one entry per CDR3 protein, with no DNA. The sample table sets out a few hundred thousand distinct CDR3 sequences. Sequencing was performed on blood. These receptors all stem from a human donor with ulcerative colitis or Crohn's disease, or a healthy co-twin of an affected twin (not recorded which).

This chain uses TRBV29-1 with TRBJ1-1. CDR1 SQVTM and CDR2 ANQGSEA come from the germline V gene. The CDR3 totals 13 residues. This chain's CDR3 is CSVETWAPPEAFF. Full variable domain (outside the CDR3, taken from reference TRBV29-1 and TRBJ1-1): SAVISQKPSRDICQRGTSLTIQCQVDSQVTMMFWYRQQPGQSLTLIATANQGSEATYESGFVIDKFPISRPNLTFSTLTVSNMSPEDSSIYLCSVETWAPPEAFFGQGTRLTVV.

The CDR3 sequence is CASKDRAPAYEQYF. The chain couples TRBV6-1 to TRBJ2-7; TCRdb indicates TRBD1, and absent DNA this call remains unverified. From germline, CDR1 is MNHNS and CDR2 SASEGT. The CDR3 runs to 14 residues.

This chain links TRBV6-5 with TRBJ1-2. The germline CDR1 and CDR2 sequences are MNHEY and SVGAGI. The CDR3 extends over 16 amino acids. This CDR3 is CASSYSILGSENGYTF.

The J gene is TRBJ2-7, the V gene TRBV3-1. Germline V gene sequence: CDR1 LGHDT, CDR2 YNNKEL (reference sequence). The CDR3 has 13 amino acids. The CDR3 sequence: CASSQDLAYEQYF.

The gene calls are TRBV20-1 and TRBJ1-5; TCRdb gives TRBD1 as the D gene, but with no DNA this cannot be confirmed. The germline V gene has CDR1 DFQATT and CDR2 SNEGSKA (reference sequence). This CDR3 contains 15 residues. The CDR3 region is CSASGGLSGNQPQHF.

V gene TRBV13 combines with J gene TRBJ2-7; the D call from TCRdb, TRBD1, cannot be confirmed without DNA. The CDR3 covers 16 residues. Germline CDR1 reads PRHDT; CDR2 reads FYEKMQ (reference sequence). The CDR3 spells CASSFRYRGRKYEQYF.

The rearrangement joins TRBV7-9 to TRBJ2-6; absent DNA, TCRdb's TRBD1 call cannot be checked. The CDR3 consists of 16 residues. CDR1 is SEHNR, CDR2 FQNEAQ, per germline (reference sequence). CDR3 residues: CASSPFSPQGANVLTF.